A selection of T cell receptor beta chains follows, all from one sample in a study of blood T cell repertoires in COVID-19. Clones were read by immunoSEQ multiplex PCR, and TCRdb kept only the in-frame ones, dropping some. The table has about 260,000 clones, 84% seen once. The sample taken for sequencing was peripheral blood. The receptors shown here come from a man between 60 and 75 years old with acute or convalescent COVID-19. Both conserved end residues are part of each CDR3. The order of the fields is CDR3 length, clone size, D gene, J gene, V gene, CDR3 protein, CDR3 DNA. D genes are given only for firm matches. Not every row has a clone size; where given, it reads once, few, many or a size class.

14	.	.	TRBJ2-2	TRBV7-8	CASSRPVNTGELFF	TGTGCCAGCAGCCGTCCCGTTAACACCGGGGAGCTGTTTTTT
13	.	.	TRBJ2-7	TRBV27	CASSGHNSYEQYF	TGTGCCAGCAGTGGGCATAACTCCTACGAGCAGTACTTC
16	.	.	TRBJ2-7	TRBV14	CASSQAGTGGDYEQYF	TGTGCCAGCAGCCAAGCAGGCACAGGGGGGGACTACGAGCAGTACTTC
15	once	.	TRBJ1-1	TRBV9	CASSVGAGLNTEAFF	TGTGCCAGCAGCGTAGGAGCAGGGCTGAACACTGAAGCTTTCTTT
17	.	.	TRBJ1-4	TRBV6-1	CASSEARGGSVGEKLFF	TGTGCCAGCAGTGAAGCGAGAGGAGGGTCAGTGGGTGAAAAACTGTTTTTT
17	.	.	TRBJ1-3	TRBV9	CASSESSGGLSGNTIYF	TGTGCCAGCAGCGAGTCCTCCGGAGGGCTCTCTGGAAACACCATATATTTT
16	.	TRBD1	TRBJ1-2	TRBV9	CASSVRFTGQGDGYTF	TGTGCCAGCAGCGTCCGATTTACGGGACAGGGGGATGGCTACACCTTC
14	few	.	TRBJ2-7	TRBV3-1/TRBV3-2	CASSQLQVNNEQYF	TGTGCCAGCAGCCAACTTCAAGTGAACAACGAGCAGTACTTC
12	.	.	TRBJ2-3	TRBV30	CAWSLSVDTQYF	TGTGCCTGGAGTCTGAGCGTGGATACGCAGTATTTT
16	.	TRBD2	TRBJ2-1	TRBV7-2	CASSRLGLAGGSEQFF	TGTGCCAGCAGCCGTCTAGGACTAGCGGGAGGTTCTGAGCAGTTCTTC
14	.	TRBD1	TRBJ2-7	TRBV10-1	CASSEGQGDYEQYF	TGCGCCAGCAGTGAGGGACAGGGGGACTACGAGCAGTACTTC
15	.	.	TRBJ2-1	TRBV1	CTSSLSGRGRNEQFF	TGCACCAGCAGCCTTAGCGGGAGAGGGCGGAATGAGCAGTTCTTC
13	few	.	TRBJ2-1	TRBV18	CASSPSTYNEQFF	TGTGCCAGCTCACCTTCTACGTACAATGAGCAGTTCTTC
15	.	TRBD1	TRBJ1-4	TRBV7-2	CASSLGGQVNEKLFF	TGTGCCAGCAGCTTAGGGGGACAGGTTAATGAAAAACTGTTTTTT
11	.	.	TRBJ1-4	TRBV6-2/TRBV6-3	CASSSYSKLFF	TGTGCCAGCAGTTCCTACAGCAAACTGTTTTTT
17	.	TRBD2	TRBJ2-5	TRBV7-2	CASSLVSSGAYQETQYF	TGTGCCAGCAGCTTAGTGTCTAGCGGGGCTTACCAAGAGACCCAGTACTTC
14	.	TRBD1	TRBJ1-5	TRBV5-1	CASSQGTGNQPQHF	TGCGCCAGCAGCCAAGGGACAGGGAATCAGCCCCAGCATTTT
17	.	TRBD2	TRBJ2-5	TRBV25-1	CASEGLAGGLDQETQYF	TGTGCCAGCGAGGGACTAGCGGGAGGCCTAGATCAAGAGACCCAGTACTTC
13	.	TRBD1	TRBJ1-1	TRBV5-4	CASSGGVNTEAFF	TGTGCCAGTTCAGGGGGCGTGAACACTGAAGCTTTCTTT
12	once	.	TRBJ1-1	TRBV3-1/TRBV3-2	CASSQAGTEAFF	TGTGCCAGCAGCCAAGCCGGCACTGAAGCTTTCTTT
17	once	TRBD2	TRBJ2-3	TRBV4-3	CASSQRLAGGLKDTQYF	TGCGCCAGCAGCCAACGACTAGCGGGAGGGCTCAAAGATACGCAGTATTTT
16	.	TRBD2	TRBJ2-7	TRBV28	CASSRTGLAEVYEQYF	TGTGCCAGCAGCCGTACGGGACTAGCGGAGGTTTACGAGCAGTACTTC
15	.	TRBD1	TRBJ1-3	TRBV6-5	CASRMTGNSGNTIYF	TGTGCCAGCAGAATGACAGGGAACTCTGGAAACACCATATATTTT
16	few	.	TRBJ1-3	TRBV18	CASSPGQALSGNTIYF	TGTGCCAGCTCACCAGGTCAGGCCCTCTCTGGAAACACCATATATTTT
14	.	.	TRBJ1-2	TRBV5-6	CASSLGTSNYGYTF	TGTGCCAGCAGCTTGGGTACAAGTAACTATGGCTACACCTTC
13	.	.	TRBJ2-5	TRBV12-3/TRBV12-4	CASSYLGEETQYF	TGTGCCAGCAGTTATCTAGGGGAAGAGACCCAGTACTTC
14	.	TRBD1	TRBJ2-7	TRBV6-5	CASRVLDRGNEQYF	TGTGCCAGCAGGGTCCTAGACAGGGGCAACGAGCAGTACTTC
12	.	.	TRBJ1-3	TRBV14	CASSQVLSTIYF	TGTGCCAGCAGCCAAGTTCTTTCCACCATATATTTT
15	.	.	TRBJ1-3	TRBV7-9	CASSMLLGRGNTIYF	TGTGCCAGCAGCATGTTACTCGGTCGGGGAAACACCATATATTTT
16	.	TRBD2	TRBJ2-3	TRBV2	CASTRTSGGAAYTQYF	TGTGCCAGCACTAGGACTAGCGGGGGGGCCGCTTATACGCAGTATTTT
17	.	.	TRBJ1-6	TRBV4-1	CASSQEQVGASNSPLHF	TGCGCCAGCAGCCAAGAGCAGGTAGGGGCCTCCAATTCACCCCTCCACTTT
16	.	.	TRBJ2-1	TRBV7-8	CASSLGSVSSYNEQFF	TGTGCCAGCAGCTTAGGTAGCGTTAGCTCCTACAATGAGCAGTTCTTC
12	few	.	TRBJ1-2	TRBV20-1	CSASLSDYGYTF	TGCAGTGCTAGTCTTTCAGACTATGGCTACACCTTC
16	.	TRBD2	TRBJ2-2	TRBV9	CASSVMTSVNTGELFF	TGTGCCAGCAGCGTAATGACTAGCGTTAACACCGGGGAGCTGTTTTTT
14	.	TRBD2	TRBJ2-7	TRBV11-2	CASSQTSGRGEQYF	TGTGCCAGCAGCCAGACTAGCGGGAGGGGGGAGCAGTACTTC
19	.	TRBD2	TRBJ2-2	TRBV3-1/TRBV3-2	CASSQVWGTSGANTGELFF	TGTGCCAGCAGCCAAGTCTGGGGGACTAGCGGGGCGAACACCGGGGAGCTGTTTTTT
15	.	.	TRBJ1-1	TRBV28	CASSTSVRRGSEAFF	TGTGCCAGCAGTACCTCGGTCCGTCGGGGATCTGAAGCTTTCTTT
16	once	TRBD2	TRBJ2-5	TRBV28	CASRPGLAGVRETQYF	TGTGCCAGCAGGCCTGGACTAGCGGGAGTGCGGGAGACCCAGTACTTC
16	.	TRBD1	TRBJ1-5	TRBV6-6	CASGVLGQGENQPQHF	TGTGCCAGCGGGGTGCTAGGACAGGGGGAAAATCAGCCCCAGCATTTT
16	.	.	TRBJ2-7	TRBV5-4	CASSLGLGAYTYEQYF	TGTGCCAGCAGCCTGGGGCTCGGAGCTTACACCTACGAGCAGTACTTC
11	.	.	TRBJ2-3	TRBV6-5	CACRRADTQYF	TGTGCCTGCAGACGAGCAGATACGCAGTATTTT
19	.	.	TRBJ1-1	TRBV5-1	CASSLDSTGWGLGNTEAFF	TGCGCCAGCAGCTTGGATTCTACAGGGTGGGGGCTTGGGAACACTGAAGCTTTCTTT
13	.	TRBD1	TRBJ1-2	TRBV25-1	CASSDWTGFGYTF	TGTGCCAGCAGTGACTGGACAGGGTTTGGCTACACCTTC
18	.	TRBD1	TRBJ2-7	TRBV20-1	CSASFPNSGTGGSDEQYF	TGCAGTGCTAGTTTTCCTAACTCCGGGACAGGGGGAAGCGACGAGCAGTACTTC
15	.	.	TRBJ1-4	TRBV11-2	CASSLGGGGNEKLFF	TGTGCCAGCAGCCTCGGGGGGGGTGGTAATGAAAAACTGTTTTTT
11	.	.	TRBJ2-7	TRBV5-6	CASSLDLEQYF	TGTGCCAGCAGCTTGGATCTCGAGCAGTACTTC
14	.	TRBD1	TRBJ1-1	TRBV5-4	CASSLNRGFTEAFF	TGTGCCAGCAGCTTGAACAGGGGGTTCACTGAAGCTTTCTTT
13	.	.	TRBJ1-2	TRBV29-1	CSVDVAGVHGYTF	TGCAGCGTTGATGTTGCAGGGGTCCATGGCTACACCTTC
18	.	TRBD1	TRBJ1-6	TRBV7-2	CASSLFPGQSSYNSPLHF	TGTGCCAGCAGCTTATTCCCGGGACAGAGCTCCTATAATTCACCCCTCCACTTT
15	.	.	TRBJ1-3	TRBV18	CASSATNRAGNTIYF	TGTGCCAGCTCAGCCACAAACAGAGCTGGAAACACCATATATTTT
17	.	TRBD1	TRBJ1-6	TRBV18	CASSPPGQGDRNSPLHF	TGTGCCAGCTCACCACCAGGACAGGGGGACCGTAATTCACCCCTCCACTTT
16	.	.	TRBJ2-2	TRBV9	CASSERDRSNTGELFF	TGTGCCAGCAGCGAGCGGGACAGGTCGAACACCGGGGAGCTGTTTTTT